Each of the 5 T cell receptor beta chains below was sequenced from the same sample in a study of OX40 agonist ivuxolimab in advanced cancers. Produced via immunoSEQ multiplex PCR; TCRdb's table is partial and in-frame only. The profile covers about 21,000 clones, with around nine tenths appearing a single time and around 11% taken by the ten largest. The starting material was CD4+ or CD8+ T cells sorted from blood, obtained in a trial of the OX40 agonist ivuxolimab. These receptors all stem from an adult with an advanced solid tumor such as melanoma, head and neck, liver or kidney cancer.

J is TRBJ2-2 and V is TRBV9; D ambiguous. The V gene's germline CDR1 is SGDLS and CDR2 YYNGEE. V lost 0 bases, J lost 5 bases, and 11 bases lay in between. The CDR3 loop spans 15 amino acids. The CDR3 is CASSVDRTLTGELFF. The CDR3 bases are TGTGCCAGCAGCGTAGACCGGACCCTTACCGGGGAGCTGTTTTTT.

This chain connects TRBV19 to TRBJ2-1; D may be TRBD1 or TRBD2 (5 bases each). The V end was cut by 3 bases, the J end by 8 bases, with 17 bases between. CDR3 length: 15 amino acids. The germline V gene encodes CDR1 LNHDA and CDR2 SQIVND (reference sequence). The CDR3 protein is CASSIGTPRFYEQFF. CDR3 sequence (DNA): TGTGCCAGTAGTATCGGGACCCCAAGGTTCTATGAGCAGTTCTTC.

J is TRBJ1-1 and V is TRBV9; no firm D call. Trimming took 3 bases from V and 0 from J, leaving 12 bases between them. This CDR3 region has 15 residues. CDR1 is SGDLS and CDR2 is YYNGEE in the germline V gene. The CDR3 region is CASSGKQGMNTEAFF. In DNA form, the CDR3 reads TGTGCCAGCAGCGGAAAACAAGGGATGAACACTGAAGCTTTCTTT.

This clone has just one count. The J gene is TRBJ1-4, the V gene TRBV15; 9 bases map to TRBD1. Unmatched junction bases numbered 12, after V lost 6 bases and J lost 7 bases. CDR1 and CDR2 from the germline V gene are LNHNV and YYDKDF (reference sequence). The CDR3 is 16 residues long. The CDR3 sequence is CATRIDPGTGSEKLFF. The CDR3 DNA follows: TGTGCCACCAGGATAGACCCCGGGACAGGGAGTGAAAAACTGTTTTTT.

The chain recombines TRBV5-6 with TRBJ2-5; 7 nucleotides line up with TRBD1. The J call may be wrong; the DNA end is better matched by TRBJ2-7. The CDR3 loop spans 15 amino acids. Per germline, CDR1 SGHDT and CDR2 YYEEEE. Here the CDR3 DNA reads TGTGCCAGCAGCGGCAGACAGGGTGAAGTCAACGAGCAGTACTTC. Encoded protein: CASSGRQGEVNEQYF.